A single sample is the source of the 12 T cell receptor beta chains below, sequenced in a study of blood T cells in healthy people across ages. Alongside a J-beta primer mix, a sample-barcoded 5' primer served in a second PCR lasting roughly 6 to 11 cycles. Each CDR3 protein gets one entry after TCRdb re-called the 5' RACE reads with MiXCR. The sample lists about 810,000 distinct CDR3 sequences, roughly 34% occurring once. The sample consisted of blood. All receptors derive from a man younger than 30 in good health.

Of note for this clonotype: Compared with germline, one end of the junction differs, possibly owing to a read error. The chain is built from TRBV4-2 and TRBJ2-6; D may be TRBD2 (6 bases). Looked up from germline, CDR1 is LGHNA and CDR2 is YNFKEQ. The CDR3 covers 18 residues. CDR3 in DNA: TGTGCCAGCAGCCAACTGTCGGGGGTCTTCTCTGGGGTCAACGTCCTGACTTTC. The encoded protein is CASSQLSGVFSGVNVLTF.

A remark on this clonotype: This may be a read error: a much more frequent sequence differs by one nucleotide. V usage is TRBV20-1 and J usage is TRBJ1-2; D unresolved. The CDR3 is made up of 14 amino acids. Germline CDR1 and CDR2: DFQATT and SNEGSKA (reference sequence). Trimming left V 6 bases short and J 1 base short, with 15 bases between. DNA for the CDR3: TGCAGTGCCCTCCGGGCAGGCCTTAACTATGGCTACACCTTC. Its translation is CSALRAGLNYGYTF.

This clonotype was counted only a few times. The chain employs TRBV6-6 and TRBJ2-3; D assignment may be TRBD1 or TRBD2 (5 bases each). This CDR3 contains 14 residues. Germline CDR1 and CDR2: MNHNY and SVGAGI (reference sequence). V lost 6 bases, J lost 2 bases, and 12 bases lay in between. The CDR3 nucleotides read TGTGCCAGCAGCTCGGGGCGCCTCACAGATACGCAGTATTTT. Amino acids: CASSSGRLTDTQYF.

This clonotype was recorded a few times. The DNA of the CDR3 is TGTGCCAGCAGGGGTGGGGGGCAGGGGGCCAAAAACATTCAGTACTTC. This encodes CASRGGGQGAKNIQYF. The V and J genes are TRBV21-1 and TRBJ2-4; the table's D call, TRBD1, has no DNA check behind it. TRBV21-1 is reported as a pseudogene. There are 16 residues in the CDR3.

The CDR3 DNA follows: TGTGCCAGCAGCTTAGGTCGAGTGGTGGAAATGTATGGCTACACCTTC. Its translation is CASSLGRVVEMYGYTF. V usage is TRBV7-2 and J usage is TRBJ1-2; D gene uncertain. There are 16 residues in the CDR3. CDR1 is SGHTA, CDR2 FQGNSA, per germline. Deletions cut 1 base from V and 5 bases from J, with 17 bases between.

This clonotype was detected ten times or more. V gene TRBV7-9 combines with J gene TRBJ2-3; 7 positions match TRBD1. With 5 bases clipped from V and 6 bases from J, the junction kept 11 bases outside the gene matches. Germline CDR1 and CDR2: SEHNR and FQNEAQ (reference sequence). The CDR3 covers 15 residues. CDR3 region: CASSPTDRVVDTQYF. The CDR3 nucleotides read TGTGCCAGCAGCCCCACCGACAGGGTCGTCGATACGCAGTATTTT.

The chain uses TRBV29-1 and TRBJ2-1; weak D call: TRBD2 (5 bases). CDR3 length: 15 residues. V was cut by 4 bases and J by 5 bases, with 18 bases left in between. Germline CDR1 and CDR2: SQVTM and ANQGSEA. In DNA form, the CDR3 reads TGCAGCGTTGGTCTCCGGGGTAGGAGAAACAATGAGCAGTTCTTC. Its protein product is CSVGLRGRRNNEQFF.

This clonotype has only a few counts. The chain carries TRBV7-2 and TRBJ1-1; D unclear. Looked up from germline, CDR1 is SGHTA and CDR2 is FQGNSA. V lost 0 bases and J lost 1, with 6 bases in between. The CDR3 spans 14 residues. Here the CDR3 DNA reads TGTGCCAGCAGCTTAGCGGTCGGGAACACTGAAGCTTTCTTT. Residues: CASSLAVGNTEAFF.

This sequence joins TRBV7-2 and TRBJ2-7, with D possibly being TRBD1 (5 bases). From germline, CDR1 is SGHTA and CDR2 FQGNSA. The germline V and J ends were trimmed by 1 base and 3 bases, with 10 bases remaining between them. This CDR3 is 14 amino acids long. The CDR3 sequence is CASSLGQRRYEQYF. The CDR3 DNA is TGTGCCAGCAGCTTAGGACAGAGGCGCTACGAGCAGTACTTC.

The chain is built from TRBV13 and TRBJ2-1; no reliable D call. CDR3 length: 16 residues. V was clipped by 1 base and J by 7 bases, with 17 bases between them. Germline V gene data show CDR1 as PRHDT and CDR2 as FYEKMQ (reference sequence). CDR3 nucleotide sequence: TGTGCCAGCAGCTTAGCTGTGATTTTGGATGCGAATGAGCAGTTCTTC. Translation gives CASSLAVILDANEQFF.

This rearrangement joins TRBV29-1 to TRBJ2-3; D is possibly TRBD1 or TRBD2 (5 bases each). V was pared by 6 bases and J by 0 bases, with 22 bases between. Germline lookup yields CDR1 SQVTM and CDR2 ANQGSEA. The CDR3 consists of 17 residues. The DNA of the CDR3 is TGCAGCGTGGCTCCTTACCTCGGGACGACTAGCACAGATACGCAGTATTTT. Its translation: CSVAPYLGTTSTDTQYF.

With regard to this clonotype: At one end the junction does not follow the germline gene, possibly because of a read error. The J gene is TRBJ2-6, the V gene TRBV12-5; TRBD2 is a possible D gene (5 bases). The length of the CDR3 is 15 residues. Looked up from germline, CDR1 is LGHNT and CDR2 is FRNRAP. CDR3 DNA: TGTGTTAGTGCCCTTGGGGAGTCTGGGGCCAACGTCCTGACTTTC. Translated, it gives CVSALGESGANVLTF. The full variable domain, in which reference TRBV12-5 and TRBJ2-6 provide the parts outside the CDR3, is DARVTQTPRHKVTEMGQEVTMRCQPILGHNTVFWYRQTMMQGLELLAYFRNRAPLDDSGMPKDRFSAEMPDATLATLKIQPSEPRDSAVYFCVSALGESGANVLTFGAGSRLTVL.